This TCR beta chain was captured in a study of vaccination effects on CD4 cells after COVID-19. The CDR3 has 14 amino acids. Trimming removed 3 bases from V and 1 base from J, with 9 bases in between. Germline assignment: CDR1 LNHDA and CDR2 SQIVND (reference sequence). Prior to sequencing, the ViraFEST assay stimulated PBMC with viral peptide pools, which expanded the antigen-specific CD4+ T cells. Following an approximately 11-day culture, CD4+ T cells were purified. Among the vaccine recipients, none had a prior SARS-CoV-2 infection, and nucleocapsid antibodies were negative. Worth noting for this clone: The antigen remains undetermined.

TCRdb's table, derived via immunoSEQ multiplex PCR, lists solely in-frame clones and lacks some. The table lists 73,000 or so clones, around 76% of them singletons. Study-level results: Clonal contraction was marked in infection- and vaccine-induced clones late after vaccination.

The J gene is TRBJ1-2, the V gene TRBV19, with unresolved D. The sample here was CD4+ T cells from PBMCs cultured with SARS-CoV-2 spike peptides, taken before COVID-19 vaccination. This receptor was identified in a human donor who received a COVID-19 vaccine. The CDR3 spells CASSILTDNYGYTF. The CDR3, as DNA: TGTGCCAGTAGTATTCTAACGGATAACTATGGCTACACCTTC.